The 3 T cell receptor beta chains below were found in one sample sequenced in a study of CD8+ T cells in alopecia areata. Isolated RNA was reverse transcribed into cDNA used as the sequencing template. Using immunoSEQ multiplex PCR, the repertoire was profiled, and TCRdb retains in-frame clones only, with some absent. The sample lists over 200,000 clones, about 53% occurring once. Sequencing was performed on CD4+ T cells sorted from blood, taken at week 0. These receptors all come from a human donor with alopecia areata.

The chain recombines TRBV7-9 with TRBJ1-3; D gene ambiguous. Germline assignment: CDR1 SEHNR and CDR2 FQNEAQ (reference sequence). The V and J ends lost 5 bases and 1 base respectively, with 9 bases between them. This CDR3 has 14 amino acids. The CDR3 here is CASSAVGSGNTIYF. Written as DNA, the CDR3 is TGTGCCAGCAGCGCGGTAGGATCTGGAAACACCATATATTTT. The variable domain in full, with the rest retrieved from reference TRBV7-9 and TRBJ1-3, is DTGVSQNPRHKITKRGQNVTFRCDPISEHNRLYWYRQTLGQGPEFLTYFQNEAQLEKSRLLSDRFSAERPKGSFSTLEIQRTEQGDSAMYLCASSAVGSGNTIYFGEGSWLTVV.

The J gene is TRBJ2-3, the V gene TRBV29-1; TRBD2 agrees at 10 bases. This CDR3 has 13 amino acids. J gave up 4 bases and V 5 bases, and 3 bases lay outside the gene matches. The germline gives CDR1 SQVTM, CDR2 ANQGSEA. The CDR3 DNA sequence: TGCAGCGTTCCTAGCGGGGGATCAGATACGCAGTATTTT. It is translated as CSVPSGGSDTQYF.

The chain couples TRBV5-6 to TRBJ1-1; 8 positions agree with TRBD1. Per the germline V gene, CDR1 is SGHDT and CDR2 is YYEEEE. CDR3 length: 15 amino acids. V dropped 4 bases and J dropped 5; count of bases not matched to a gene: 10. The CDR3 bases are TGTGCCAGCAGCCCCAGGGGGCAGCCGCTTACTGAAGCTTTCTTT. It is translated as CASSPRGQPLTEAFF.